Sequencing of this TCR beta chain was carried out in a study of identical twins. Findings and limits, study-wide: Insertion counts were lower in abundant cord blood beta clonotypes, a trend that memory repertoires did not show.

Each CDR3 protein is one row after TCRdb ran MiXCR on the 5' RACE reads. The repertoire holds some 210,000 distinct CDR3 sequences, with more than 15% as singletons. To note about this clonotype: Its specificity is unknown.

The CDR3 runs to 14 residues. V lost 1 base and J lost 4, with 11 bases in between. Germline V gene data show CDR1 as SGHAT and CDR2 as FQDESV (reference sequence). Another study also made use of these data, one on T cells expressing NK-cell markers. As that study records: Just one sequenced donor of eight was HCMV-seronegative, while seven were seropositive.

The V and J genes are TRBV11-1 and TRBJ2-7, with D unresolved. The TCR sequence derives from a woman under 30 in good health. Sequencing was performed on CD8+ T cells sorted from blood. The CDR3 loop reads CASSLGEDLYEQYF. The CDR3, as DNA: TGTGCCAGCAGCTTAGGAGAGGACCTTTACGAGCAGTACTTC. Drawing the rest from reference TRBV11-1 and TRBJ2-7, the complete variable domain is EAEVAQSPRYKITEKSQAVAFWCDPISGHATLYWYRQILGQGPELLVQFQDESVVDDSQLPKDRFSAERLKGVDSTLKIQPAELGDSAMYLCASSLGEDLYEQYFGPGTRLTVT.